This TCR beta chain was retrieved from a study of human T cells and chemical hapten exposure. Across the whole study: Diphenylcyclopropenone, dosed weekly to the scalp, was given to patients throughout the approximately 25-week study. Study-level findings and limits: A positive correlation with patch test score was found for PT1 expanded TCR counts.

Regarding time point: patch test 1, 2 weeks after DPC sensitization. Documented treatment: therapeutic diphenylcyclopropenone sensitization with weekly scalp DPC. Extraction yielded total RNA from whole blood (unfractionated). This CDR3 spans 16 amino acids. The junction had 12 bases not matched to a gene; V was cut back by 5 bases and J by 4 bases. Looked up from germline, CDR1 is SGHTA and CDR2 is FQGTGA. In the source study's methods: A per-sample median of roughly 97,000 TCRs was observed, with a range of roughly 20,000 to 750,000. TCRdb re-called the RACE reads through MiXCR, storing one row per CDR3 protein. The V and J calls here are based on TCRdb, not the publication. Of 300,000 to 400,000 distinct CDR3 sequences in the sample, approximately 6.3% were seen once. This clonotype has a handful of counts. Its antigen is unknown.

Sequencing used whole blood, obtained in connection with sensitization to the hapten diphenylcyclopropenone (DPC). This chain links TRBV7-3 with TRBJ2-5; 8 bases are a match to TRBD1. This receptor was identified in a woman younger than 35 with alopecia areata. Some clones in this sample may be carry-over from other donors' samples. This chain's CDR3 is CASSASGQGMRETQYF. The CDR3 region has the DNA TGTGCCAGCAGCGCGAGCGGACAGGGTATGAGAGAGACCCAGTACTTC.